The 29 T cell receptor beta chains in this list originate from one sample, sequenced in a study of cytomegalovirus exposure and HLA in healthy donors. The PCR made use of 60 Vbeta and 13 Jbeta primers. Sequencing used immunoSEQ multiplex PCR; TCRdb keeps in-frame clones, though not all of them. The data show 140,000 to 150,000 clones, with roughly 80% seen just once and about 3% held by the top ten. The sequenced sample was PBMCs. The receptor set was obtained from a man between 35 and 55 years old in good health and CMV-seropositive.

The rearrangement links TRBV5-4 to TRBJ2-5; 11 positions match TRBD2. The J call may be mistaken, given a closer DNA end match to TRBJ2-7. Germline V gene data show CDR1 as SGHNT and CDR2 as YYREEE (reference sequence). There are 14 residues in the CDR3. The CDR3, as DNA: TGTGCCAGCAGCCATAGCGGGGGGGAATACGAGCAGTACTTC. Its protein product is CASSHSGGEYEQYF.

CDR3 in amino acids: CASSQDRGTPGGNEQFF. In DNA, the CDR3 is TGTGCCAGCAGCCAAGATCGAGGGACCCCGGGGGGAAATGAGCAGTTCTTC. The genes are TRBV4-2 and TRBJ2-1; 7 bases align to TRBD2. CDR1 LGHNA and CDR2 YNFKEQ come from the germline V gene. The CDR3 is made up of 17 amino acids. After removal of 0 bases from V and 7 bases from J, the junction contained 12 bases not matched to a gene.

This clone was counted a few times. The chain uses TRBV18 and TRBJ1-1, with unresolved D. The CDR3 length is 13 residues. Germline values: CDR1 KGHSH, CDR2 LQKENI. Trimming took 5 bases from V and 4 from J, leaving 11 bases between them. CDR3 sequence (DNA): TGTGCCAGCTCAACACGGCGGGGCACTGAAGCTTTCTTT. Amino acid sequence: CASSTRRGTEAFF.

The chain's CDR3 is CASSPGGGGINTGELFF. CDR3 sequence (DNA): TGTGCCAGCTCACCAGGGGGAGGCGGGATCAACACCGGGGAGCTGTTTTTT. This sequence joins TRBV18 and TRBJ2-2; D possibly corresponds to TRBD2 (6 bases). V was cut by 2 bases and J by 2 bases, with 15 bases left in between. Germline V lookup: CDR1 KGHSH, CDR2 LQKENI. The CDR3 consists of 17 residues.

This clone showed up just a few times. J is TRBJ2-7 and V is TRBV7-7; TRBD1 might be the D (6 bases). This CDR3 has 13 residues. Germline V gives CDR1 SSHAT, CDR2 FNYEAQ (reference sequence). Trimming stripped 5 bases from V and 1 base from J, with 9 bases between. The CDR3 sequence: CASSPGQSYEQYF. Here the CDR3 DNA reads TGTGCCAGCAGCCCCGGACAGTCCTACGAGCAGTACTTC.

The chain employs TRBV11-1 and TRBJ1-1; D possibly corresponds to TRBD1 (5 bases). The CDR3 is 13 amino acids. The germline V gene encodes CDR1 SGHAT and CDR2 FQDESV (reference sequence). V was clipped by 5 bases and J by 0 bases, with 7 bases between them. CDR3 nucleotide sequence: TGTGCCAGCAGCGTGACAGTGAACACTGAAGCTTTCTTT. It yields the protein CASSVTVNTEAFF.

V and J are TRBV11-1 and TRBJ2-5, with 8 bases matching TRBD2. Germline V lookup: CDR1 SGHAT, CDR2 FQDESV (reference sequence). The CDR3 contains 15 residues. V dropped 1 base and J dropped 4; count of bases not matched to a gene: 5. CDR3 in amino acids: CASSLVGTSTETQYF. The DNA for the CDR3 is TGTGCCAGCAGCTTAGTGGGGACTAGTACAGAGACCCAGTACTTC.

This clone was picked up a small number of times. This sample includes further DNA sequences coding for the same CDR3. The CDR3 coding sequence is TGTGCCAGCAGCTTGGGTAGCGGGCGTTACGAGCAGTACTTC. This sequence encodes CASSLGSGRYEQYF. V gene TRBV11-2 combines with J gene TRBJ2-7; 7 nucleotides match TRBD2. There are 14 residues in the CDR3. Germline V gives CDR1 SGHAT, CDR2 FQNNGV. The ends lost 3 bases at V and 4 bases at J; junction bases unmatched: 6.

This clone was picked up one time. The chain has TRBV7-6 and TRBJ2-5; 9 bases map to TRBD1. Matching the DNA end better, TRBJ2-7 makes the J call doubtful. Germline CDR1 reads SGHVS; CDR2 reads FNYEAQ. CDR3 length equals 16 residues. CDR3 region: CASSLGTGANTYEQYF. The CDR3 DNA reads TGTGCCAGCAGCTTAGGGACAGGGGCTAATACCTACGAGCAGTACTTC.

This clone was seen once. The rearrangement joins TRBV7-2 to TRBJ2-2; possible D gene TRBD1, 5 bases. The V gene's germline CDR1 is SGHTA and CDR2 FQGNSA. Between the trimmed V and J ends, which lost 5 bases and 9 bases, there was a span of 16 bases. The CDR3 runs to 14 residues. The CDR3 loop reads CASSPAGASRELFF. CDR3 in DNA: TGTGCCAGCAGCCCCGCTGGGGCAAGCAGGGAGCTGTTTTTT.

The genes are TRBV7-2 and TRBJ2-1, with TRBD2 identical over 9 bases. The V gene's germline CDR1 is SGHTA and CDR2 FQGNSA. This CDR3 comprises 16 residues. V lost 3 bases, J lost 7 bases, and 10 bases stayed unmatched. The CDR3 nucleotides read TGTGCCAGCAGCTTCGCTAGGACTAGCGCGGGGAATGAGCAGTTCTTC. This encodes CASSFARTSAGNEQFF.

This clone was counted only a few times. The genes are TRBV6-1 and TRBJ1-1, with unresolved D. Germline lookup yields CDR1 MNHNS and CDR2 SASEGT. Trimming left V 5 bases short and J 2 bases short, with 6 bases between. There are 12 residues in the CDR3. The CDR3: CASSIPNTEAFF. For the CDR3, the DNA is TGTGCCAGCAGTATCCCAAACACTGAAGCTTTCTTT.

The chain carries TRBV11-2 and TRBJ2-7; TRBD1 might be the D (6 bases). CDR1 and CDR2 (germline): SGHAT, FQNNGV. There are 13 residues in the CDR3. Between the trimmed V and J ends, which lost 3 bases and 3 bases, there was a span of 9 bases. CDR3 bases: TGTGCCAGCAGCTTCCCGGACAGCTACGAGCAGTACTTC. Translating it yields CASSFPDSYEQYF.

This rearrangement joins TRBV4-1 to TRBJ2-2, with TRBD2 matching over 8 bases. The CDR3 totals 20 residues. Trimming cost V 4 bases and J 5 bases; bases outside gene matches: 21. Germline values: CDR1 MGHRA, CDR2 YSYEKL. CDR3 nucleotide sequence: TGCGCCAGCAGCCTCCTAAGTCGGGAGGCGGGACTAGGGGATACCGGGGAGCTGTTTTTT. Protein sequence: CASSLLSREAGLGDTGELFF.

The V gene is TRBV6-6, the J gene TRBJ1-2; possibly TRBD1 for D (6 bases). Germline CDR1 MNHNY, CDR2 SVGAGI (reference sequence). The length of the CDR3 is 15 residues. V was pared by 4 bases and J by 2 bases, with 14 bases between. The CDR3 spells CASSFGGATNYGYTF. CDR3 in DNA: TGTGCCAGCAGTTTTGGGGGGGCCACAAACTATGGCTACACCTTC.

The chain recombines TRBV7-2 with TRBJ2-6, with D tentatively TRBD2 (5 bases). The V end was cut by 2 bases, the J end by 0 bases, with 11 bases between. This CDR3 comprises 17 residues. Looked up from germline, CDR1 is SGHTA and CDR2 is FQGNSA. CDR3: CASSLTTGYSGANVLTF. CDR3 coding DNA: TGTGCCAGCAGCTTAACTACGGGGTACTCTGGGGCCAACGTCCTGACTTTC.

The chain links TRBV7-2 to TRBJ2-1, with TRBD1 identical over 9 bases. V dropped 5 bases and J dropped 3; count of bases not matched to a gene: 14. CDR1 is SGHTA and CDR2 is FQGNSA in the germline V gene. The CDR3 contains 18 residues. CDR3 DNA: TGTGCCAGCAGCCAACGATCGGGACAGGGCCGCTTCTACAATGAGCAGTTCTTC. Translation gives CASSQRSGQGRFYNEQFF.

The rearrangement joins TRBV27 to TRBJ2-7; TRBD1 matches at 9 bases. This CDR3 comprises 16 residues. V dropped 3 bases and J dropped 0; count of bases not matched to a gene: 6. Germline lookup yields CDR1 MNHEY and CDR2 SMNVEV (reference sequence). The CDR3 DNA sequence: TGTGCCAGCAGTTTGACAGGACAGGGGATCTCCTACGAGCAGTACTTC. Amino acid sequence: CASSLTGQGISYEQYF.

The V gene is TRBV9, the J gene TRBJ2-2; 8 bases match TRBD2. The germline CDR1 and CDR2 sequences are SGDLS and YYNGEE. V gave up 2 bases and J gave up 8 bases; unmatched junction bases: 5. The length of the CDR3 is 14 residues. This CDR3 reads CASSVVAGTGELFF. The CDR3 nucleotides are TGTGCCAGCAGCGTCGTAGCGGGAACGGGGGAGCTGTTTTTT.

The chain has TRBV5-4 and TRBJ1-2; possible D gene TRBD1, 5 bases. The germline V gene has CDR1 SGHNT and CDR2 YYREEE (reference sequence). The V gene lost 1 base and the J gene lost 2 bases, with 12 bases spanning the gap. This CDR3 region has 15 residues. CDR3 in amino acids: CASSLLGADNYGYTF. CDR3 in DNA: TGTGCCAGCAGCTTGTTAGGGGCAGACAACTATGGCTACACCTTC.

V usage is TRBV14 and J usage is TRBJ2-3; 7 nucleotides line up with TRBD1. The length of the CDR3 is 15 residues. Trimming took 4 bases from V and 5 from J; bases not matched to a gene: 9. Germline assignment: CDR1 SGHDN and CDR2 FVKESK. CDR3 region: CASSLGTALRDTQYF. CDR3 sequence (DNA): TGTGCCAGCAGCCTCGGGACAGCTCTCCGAGATACGCAGTATTTT.

This chain joins TRBV25-1 and TRBJ2-2, with a weak D call TRBD2 (7 bases). Deletions cut 3 bases from V and 5 bases from J, with 19 bases between. The length of the CDR3 is 17 residues. The V gene's germline CDR1 is MGHDK and CDR2 SYGVNS. CDR3 sequence: CASSDPRGGAWTGELFF. The CDR3 DNA reads TGTGCCAGCAGTGACCCGAGGGGGGGCGCGTGGACCGGGGAGCTGTTTTTT.

This chain uses TRBV6-1 with TRBJ1-2; tentative D call: TRBD1 (5 bases). V lost 2 bases to trimming and J lost 3 bases, with 13 bases between them. Germline values: CDR1 MNHNS, CDR2 SASEGT. This CDR3 has 15 residues. Written as DNA, the CDR3 is TGTGCCAGCAGTGAAAATTGGGGGGGTGACTATGGCTACACCTTC. Translated, it gives CASSENWGGDYGYTF.

This chain connects TRBV7-3 to TRBJ1-4; TRBD1 might be the D (6 bases). The germline CDR1 and CDR2 sequences are SGHTA and FQGTGA. V was pared by 1 base and J by 3 bases, with 9 bases between. The CDR3 is 15 amino acids. CDR3 protein: CASSLMGAPNEKLFF. The CDR3 nucleotides read TGTGCCAGCAGCTTAATGGGGGCCCCTAATGAAAAACTGTTTTTT.

This chain uses TRBV2 with TRBJ2-2; 7 nucleotides match TRBD1. Germline-derived CDR1 and CDR2 are SNHLY and FYNNEI. This CDR3 has 15 amino acids. The V segment lost 5 bases and the J segment 5 bases; nucleotides outside the gene matches: 8. The CDR3 loop is CASSPQGVRTGELFF. As DNA, the CDR3 is TGTGCCAGCAGTCCCCAGGGGGTGAGGACCGGGGAGCTGTTTTTT.

V usage is TRBV28 and J usage is TRBJ2-1, with D tentatively TRBD1 (6 bases). CDR1 and CDR2 from the germline V gene are MDHEN and SYDVKM. V was clipped by 4 bases and J by 0 bases, with 13 bases between them. There are 16 residues in the CDR3. The CDR3, as DNA: TGTGCCAGCAGTTCGGACAGCGTAAGCTCCTACAATGAGCAGTTCTTC. Its translation: CASSSDSVSSYNEQFF.

CDR3 DNA sequence: TGTGCCTGGAGTGTTCCAGGGGGCCTGCCGTCTGGCTACACCTTC. It specifies CAWSVPGGLPSGYTF. V gene TRBV30 combines with J gene TRBJ1-2; 8 nucleotides line up with TRBD1. This CDR3 spans 15 amino acids. V gave up 0 bases and J gave up 7 bases; unmatched junction bases: 10. From germline, CDR1 is GTSNPN and CDR2 SVGIG (reference sequence).

The chain carries TRBV6-5 and TRBJ1-1; 9 bases map to TRBD1. Germline V CDR1 and CDR2: MNHEY, SVGAGI. J lost 5 bases, V lost 5 bases, and 6 bases had no gene match. The CDR3 is made up of 14 amino acids. The CDR3 DNA reads TGTGCCAGCAGTAACAGGGGGCGCAGAACTGAAGCTTTCTTT. Amino acids: CASSNRGRRTEAFF.

The rearrangement joins TRBV11-3 to TRBJ2-7; maybe TRBD2 (6 bases). Germline CDR1 SGHNT, CDR2 YENEEA. Between the trimmed V and J ends, which lost 1 base and 4 bases, there was a span of 14 bases. The CDR3 runs 15 residues. The CDR3 region has the DNA TGTGCCAGCAGCTTAGCGACAGTTCTAGCGTACGAGCAGTACTTC. Amino acid sequence: CASSLATVLAYEQYF.